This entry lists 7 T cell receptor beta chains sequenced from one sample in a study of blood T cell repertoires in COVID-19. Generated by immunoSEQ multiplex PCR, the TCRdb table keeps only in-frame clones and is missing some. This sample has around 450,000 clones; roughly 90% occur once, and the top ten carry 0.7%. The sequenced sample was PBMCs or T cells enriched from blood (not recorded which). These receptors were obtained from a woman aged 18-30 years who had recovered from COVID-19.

The CDR3 nucleotides read TGTGCCACCAGCAGAGGAGTAAGCTCCTACGAGCAGTACTTC. This gives the protein CATSRGVSSYEQYF. The chain joins TRBV15 to TRBJ2-7; D call uncertain. This CDR3 spans 14 amino acids. The V and J ends lost 1 base and 0 bases respectively, with 7 bases between them. Germline assignment: CDR1 LNHNV and CDR2 YYDKDF (reference sequence).

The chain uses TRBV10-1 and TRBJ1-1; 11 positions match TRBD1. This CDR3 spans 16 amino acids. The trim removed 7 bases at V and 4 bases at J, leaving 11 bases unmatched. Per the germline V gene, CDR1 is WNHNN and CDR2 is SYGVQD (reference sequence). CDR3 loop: CASNRDRGKKSTEAFF. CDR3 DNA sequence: TGCGCCAGCAATCGGGACAGGGGGAAGAAGAGCACTGAAGCTTTCTTT.

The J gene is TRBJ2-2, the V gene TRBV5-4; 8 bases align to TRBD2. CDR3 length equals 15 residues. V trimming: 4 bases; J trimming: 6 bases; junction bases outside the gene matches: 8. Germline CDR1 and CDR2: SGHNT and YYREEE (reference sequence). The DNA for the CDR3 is TGTGCCAGCAGCCCGGGACTAGTCGACGCCGGGGAGCTGTTTTTT. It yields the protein CASSPGLVDAGELFF.

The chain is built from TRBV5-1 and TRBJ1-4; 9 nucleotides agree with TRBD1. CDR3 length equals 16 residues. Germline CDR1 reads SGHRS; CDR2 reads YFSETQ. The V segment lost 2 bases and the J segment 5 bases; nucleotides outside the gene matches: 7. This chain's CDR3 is CASSLTPGTGNEKLFF. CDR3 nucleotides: TGCGCCAGCAGCTTAACCCCCGGGACAGGGAATGAAAAACTGTTTTTT.

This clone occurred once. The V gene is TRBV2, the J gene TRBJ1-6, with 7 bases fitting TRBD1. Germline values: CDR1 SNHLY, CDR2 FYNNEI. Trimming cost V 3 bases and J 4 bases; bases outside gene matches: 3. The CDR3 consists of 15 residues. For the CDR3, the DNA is TGTGCCAGCAGTGATGGGACAGAATATAATTCACCCCTCCACTTT. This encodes CASSDGTEYNSPLHF.

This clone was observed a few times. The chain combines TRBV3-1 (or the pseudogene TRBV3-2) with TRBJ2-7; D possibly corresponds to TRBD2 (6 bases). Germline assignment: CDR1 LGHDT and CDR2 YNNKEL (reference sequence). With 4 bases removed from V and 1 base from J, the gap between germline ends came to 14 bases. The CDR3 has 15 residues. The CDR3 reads CASSLGGTQSYEQYF. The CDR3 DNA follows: TGTGCCAGCAGCCTTGGGGGGACTCAATCCTACGAGCAGTACTTC.

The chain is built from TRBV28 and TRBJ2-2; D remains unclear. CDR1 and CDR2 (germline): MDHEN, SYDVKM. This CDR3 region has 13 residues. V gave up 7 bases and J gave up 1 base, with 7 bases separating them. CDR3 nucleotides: TGTGCCAGCACCGTACAGAACACCGGGGAGCTGTTTTTT. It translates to CASTVQNTGELFF.